These T cell receptor beta chains were read from a single sample in a study of blood T cells in healthy people across ages. TCRdb fed the 5' RACE reads into MiXCR, producing one record per CDR3 protein. The table lists hundreds of thousands of distinct CDR3 sequences, roughly 21% of them singletons, with approximately 3.7% in the top ten. Sequenced input: blood. The receptors here all came from a man aged 70-80 years in good health. CDR3s include the opening cysteine and the closing phenylalanine or tryptophan. Clone sizes are given selectively: once, few, many, or a class where the clone is expanded.

size | J | V | CDR3
many | TRBJ2-1 | TRBV14 | CASSALAGDSNEQFF
- | TRBJ1-3 | TRBV28 | CASKGQGNTIYF
once | - | TRBV5-1 | CASSLKFNEQFF
- | TRBJ2-1 | TRBV5-5 | CASSGGGASYNEQFF
- | TRBJ2-5 | TRBV4-3 | CASSQDGTSEETQYF
- | TRBJ2-7 | TRBV6-1 | CASSSDRVSSYEQYF
- | TRBJ2-1 | TRBV10-3 | CAISDENEQFF
- | TRBJ2-4 | TRBV7-2 | CASSLVFGRGTVNIQYF
- | TRBJ2-2 | TRBV9 | CASSVVVEGTGGELFF
- | TRBJ2-3 | TRBV24-1 | CATSVQADTQYF
many | TRBJ1-1 | TRBV5-1 | CASSLTGTENTEAFF
- | TRBJ2-7 | TRBV29-1 | CSVRDRRSYEQYF
- | - | TRBV9 | CASSVEVSNPYEQYF
many | TRBJ2-5 | TRBV3-1 | CASSQGKAYRYF
- | TRBJ1-4 | TRBV2 | CASSGGGQINEKLFF
many | TRBJ1-4 | TRBV29-1 | CSARQGAGEKLFF
few | TRBJ2-3 | TRBV27 | CASSKDLIDTQYF
many | TRBJ2-7 | TRBV28 | CASGRVYEQYF
few | TRBJ1-6 | TRBV20-1 | CSARGEGGSGLNSPLHF
- | TRBJ2-1 | TRBV20-1 | CSAMGPFSNEQFF
few | - | TRBV20-1 | CSARSGSPETQYF
few | TRBJ2-7 | TRBV14 | CASSQTTGVDEQYF
- | TRBJ2-4 | TRBV20-1 | CSAWGLLAKNIQYF
many | - | TRBV7-2 | CASSLKAGFEQYF
few | TRBJ2-3 | TRBV25-1 | CASSAPGGTDTQYF
few | - | TRBV7-8 | CASTLRDRSNEQFF
- | TRBJ2-7 | TRBV5-1 | CASSPSTSVPYEQYF
- | TRBJ1-1 | TRBV20-1 | CSARVAGLEAFF
- | TRBJ2-7 | TRBV20-1 | CSAHRTGSSYEQYF
- | TRBJ2-4 | TRBV4-1 | CASSQVGQGANIQYF
few | TRBJ2-7 | TRBV5-1 | CASRQVNEQYF
few | TRBJ2-1 | TRBV20-1 | CSARVREDNEQFF
once | - | TRBV20-1 | CSAPEREIRHEQFF
few | TRBJ1-4 | TRBV5-1 | CASSPYRDRAEKLFF
many | TRBJ2-1 | TRBV2 | CASKTTSASSYNEQFF
- | TRBJ2-7 | TRBV20-1 | CCAPGTGHYEQYF
few | TRBJ2-7 | TRBV28 | CASSSQGAGGQYEQYF
- | - | TRBV12-3/TRBV12-4 | CASSRRTGGVNEQYF
- | TRBJ2-4 | TRBV13 | CASTDGGTAKNIQYF
few | TRBJ2-1 | TRBV5-1 | CASSLGAGQGLNEQFF
- | TRBJ1-1 | TRBV5-1 | CASSRWTGDPEAFF
once | TRBJ1-1 | TRBV29-1 | CSANDRRTEAFF
- | TRBJ1-4 | TRBV12-3/TRBV12-4 | CASSLDGRFQKLFF